The clone carrying this TCR beta chain turned up a few times. This CDR3 is missing its conserved last phenylalanine or tryptophan, likely due to a read error. Because the CDR3's place on the DNA is in doubt, the DNA is left out and the CDR3 is given as listed by TCRdb. The entirety of the isolated RNA underwent reverse transcription, so expressed TCRB transcripts were sequenced. The method was immunoSEQ multiplex PCR; TCRdb's version includes in-frame clones alone and lacks a portion of them. There are over 100,000 clones in the sample; approximately 37% occur only once, and about 0.07% lies in the top ten. Germline V gene data show CDR1 as MDHEN and CDR2 as SYDVKM. Ends included, the CDR3 has 12 residues. Averaging approximately 0.11 L, one heparinised blood draw came from each individual donor. Populations isolated by sorting all had purity greater than 95%. The data were taken from a study of beta chain features in type 1 diabetes.

The receptor was derived from a woman aged 18-29 years in good health. The chain has TRBV28 and TRBJ1-1. The sample comprised stem cell memory CD4+ T cells from blood. This chain's CDR3 is CASSLSGLRPSL.